A selection of T cell receptor beta chains follows, all from one sample in a study of OX40 agonist ivuxolimab in advanced cancers. The assay was immunoSEQ multiplex PCR, and TCRdb's table has in-frame clones only and misses some. The sample lists about 60,000 clones; around nine tenths were seen once. The sequencing used CD4+ or CD8+ T cells sorted from blood, collected in a trial of the OX40 agonist ivuxolimab. These receptors were obtained from an adult with an advanced solid tumor such as melanoma, head and neck, liver or kidney cancer. Both conserved end residues are trimmed from each CDR3. Fields, in order: clone size, D gene, V gene, CDR3 protein. D genes are given only for firm matches. Size values are once, few and many counts, or a class for expanded clones, and some rows have none.

>.|TRBD1|TRBV4-1
ASSPGGGMGEQF
>.|.|TRBV5-4
ASSFGTGSYEQY
>.|TRBD2|TRBV5-1
ASSLSGREANEQF
>.|TRBD2|TRBV6-5
ASSPGGGSYNEQF
>.|.|TRBV29-1
SLPGGPDSSTDTQY
>.|TRBD2|TRBV14
ASSPRTSGGETQY
>.|TRBD2|TRBV4-2
ASSQDRGRADTQY
>.|TRBD2|TRBV7-9
ASSPGAGVRTQY
>.|.|TRBV5-6
ASSLGRDQETQY
>.|.|TRBV5-6
ASSPTWGTNEKLF
>.|TRBD1|TRBV19
ASSTGTGHVEQY
>.|TRBD2|TRBV9
ASSPRGSSYEQY
>.|TRBD2|TRBV29-1
SVPSTSGLPYEQY
>once|.|TRBV7-9
ASSPEEGRRGYETQY
>.|.|TRBV27
ASSFGASYEQY
>once|.|TRBV29-1
SVEGEGETQY
>.|.|TRBV6-1
ASSDVASQY
>.|TRBD1|TRBV25-1
ASSEVPGQGMSEQY
>.|TRBD2|TRBV2
ASSQRESVKDTQY
>.|TRBD2|TRBV10-1
ASSEFAAGANTGELF
>.|TRBD1|TRBV11-2
ASSPRTGSLGKLF
>.|TRBD1|TRBV15
ATSSRGQGAGETQY
>.|.|TRBV27
ASNIQERANTGELF
>.|.|TRBV27
ASTYAGTGNTGELF
>.|.|TRBV18
ASSPPPGYTEAF
>.|TRBD2|TRBV7-6
ASSLLAGGNEQF
>.|.|TRBV27
ATSPGAGPSYEQY
>once|.|TRBV27
ASSLQGGLYGYT
>.|.|TRBV5-4
ASSLQGLTNEKLF
>.|.|TRBV28
ASSLGGVANEQF